Each of the 5 T cell receptor beta chains below was sequenced from the same sample in a study of blood T cells in healthy people across ages. For the second PCR, which ran for roughly 6 to 11 cycles, a sample-barcoded 5' primer and a J-beta primer mix were used. MiXCR was run by TCRdb on the 5' RACE reads, yielding one entry per CDR3 protein. Of about 900,000 distinct CDR3 sequences in the sample, roughly 43% were seen once. The sequenced sample was blood. These TCRs come from a man aged 25-45 years in good health.

The chain is built from TRBV27 and TRBJ2-5; D remains unclear. Gene TRBJ2-7 matches the end of the DNA better, so the J call may be wrong. The length of the CDR3 is 10 residues. Germline V gives CDR1 MNHEY, CDR2 SMNVEV (reference sequence). The CDR3 DNA reads TGTGCCAGCGGGTACCACGAGCAGTACTTC. This translates into CASGYHEQYF.

This chain joins TRBV10-3 and TRBJ2-7; D could derive from TRBD1 or TRBD2 (6 bases each). This CDR3 is 12 amino acids long. Germline V gene data show CDR1 as ENHRY and CDR2 as SYGVKD. V was shortened by 11 bases and J by 2 bases, with 13 bases between the two germline ends. CDR3 nucleotides: TGTGCCGCCCGGAGGGGGGCCTACGAGCAGTACTTC. This codes for CAARRGAYEQYF.

This clonotype appeared once. The rearrangement uses TRBV20-1 and TRBJ2-7, with a tentative D call TRBD2 (6 bases). The germline V gene has CDR1 DFQATT and CDR2 SNEGSKA (reference sequence). The CDR3 runs to 15 residues. With 4 bases removed from V and 0 bases from J, the gap between germline ends came to 16 bases. The CDR3 sequence is CSATDTGGSSYEQYF. In DNA, the CDR3 is TGCAGTGCTACGGATACTGGGGGGAGCTCCTACGAGCAGTACTTC.

This chain joins TRBV7-2 and TRBJ2-1, with TRBD2 identical over 9 bases. CDR3 length: 17 residues. Germline V gene data show CDR1 as SGHTA and CDR2 as FQGNSA. V shed 1 base and J 4 bases; nucleotides not matched to a gene: 8. The CDR3 DNA is TGTGCCAGCAGCTTAGGTGGACTAGCGAGGCTTTACAATGAGCAGTTCTTC. Translation gives CASSLGGLARLYNEQFF.

V is TRBV28 and J is TRBJ1-5; 8 nucleotides agree with TRBD1. The V and J ends lost 4 bases and 3 bases, in that order; junction bases with no gene match: 8. The CDR3 length is 16 residues. In germline, CDR1 is MDHEN, CDR2 SYDVKM. This chain's CDR3 is CASSSRRQGFNQPQHF. CDR3 DNA: TGTGCCAGCAGTTCGCGGAGACAGGGGTTCAATCAGCCCCAGCATTTT.